Listed here is a single T cell receptor beta chain. What it binds is unknown. Generated by immunoSEQ multiplex PCR, the TCRdb table keeps only in-frame clones and is missing some. The data show approximately 200,000 clones, around 90% seen once. The record originates from a study of T cell responses to AZD1222 COVID-19 vaccine. The study, taken as a whole, reports: Seropositive AZD1222 recipients at baseline numbered only five or six.

Germline trimming cut 4 bases from V and 4 bases from J; bases unmatched to any gene: 14. The germline CDR1 and CDR2 sequences are SGHRS and YFSETQ. The CDR3 has 18 residues. The V and J genes are TRBV5-1 and TRBJ2-6; TRBD1 aligns across 7 bases. The specimen comprised peripheral blood, sampled on day 0 of AZD1222 vaccination. The source of this sequence is an adult in good health. The CDR3: CASSGTGDASAGANVLTF. The CDR3, as DNA: TGCGCCAGCAGCGGTACAGGGGATGCTTCGGCCGGGGCCAACGTCCTGACTTTC.